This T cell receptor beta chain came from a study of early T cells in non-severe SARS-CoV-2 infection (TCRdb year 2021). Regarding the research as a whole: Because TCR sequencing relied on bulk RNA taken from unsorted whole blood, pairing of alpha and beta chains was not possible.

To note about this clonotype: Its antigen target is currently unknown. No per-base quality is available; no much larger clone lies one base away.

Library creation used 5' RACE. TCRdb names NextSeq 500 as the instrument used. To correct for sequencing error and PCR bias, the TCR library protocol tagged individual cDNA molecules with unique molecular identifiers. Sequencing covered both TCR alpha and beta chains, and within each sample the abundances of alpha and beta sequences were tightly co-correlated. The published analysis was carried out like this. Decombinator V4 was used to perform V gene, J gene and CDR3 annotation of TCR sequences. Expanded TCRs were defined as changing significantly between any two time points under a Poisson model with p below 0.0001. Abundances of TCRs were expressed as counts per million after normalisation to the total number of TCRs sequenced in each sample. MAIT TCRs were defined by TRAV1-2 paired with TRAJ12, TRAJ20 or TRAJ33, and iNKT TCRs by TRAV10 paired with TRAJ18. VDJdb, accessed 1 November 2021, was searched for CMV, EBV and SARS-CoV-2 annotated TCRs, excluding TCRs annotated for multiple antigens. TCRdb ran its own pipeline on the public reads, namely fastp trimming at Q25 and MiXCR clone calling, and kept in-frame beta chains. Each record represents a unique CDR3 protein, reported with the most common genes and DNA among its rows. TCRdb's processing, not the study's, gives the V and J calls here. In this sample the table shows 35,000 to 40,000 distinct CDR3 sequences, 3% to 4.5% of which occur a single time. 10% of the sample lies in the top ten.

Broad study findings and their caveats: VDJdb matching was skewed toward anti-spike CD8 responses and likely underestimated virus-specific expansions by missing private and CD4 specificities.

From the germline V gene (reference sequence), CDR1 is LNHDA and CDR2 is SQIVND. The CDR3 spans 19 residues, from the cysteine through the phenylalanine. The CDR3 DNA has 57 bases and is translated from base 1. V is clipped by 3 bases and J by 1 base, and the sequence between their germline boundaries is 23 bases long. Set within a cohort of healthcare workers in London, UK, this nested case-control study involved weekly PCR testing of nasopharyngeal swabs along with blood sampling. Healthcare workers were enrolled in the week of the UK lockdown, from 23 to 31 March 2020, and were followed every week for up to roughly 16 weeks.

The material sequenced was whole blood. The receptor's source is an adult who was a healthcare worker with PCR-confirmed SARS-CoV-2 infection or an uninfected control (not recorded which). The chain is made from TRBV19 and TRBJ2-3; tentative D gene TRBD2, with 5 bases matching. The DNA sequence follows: TGTGCCAGTAGTATCGTCAACGCAATACTAGGGAGCCGCACAGATACGCAGTATTTT. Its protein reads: CASSIVNAILGSRTDTQYF. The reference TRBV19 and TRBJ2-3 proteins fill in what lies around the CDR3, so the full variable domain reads DGGITQSPKYLFRKEGQNVTLSCEQNLNHDAMYWYRQDPGQGLRLIYYSQIVNDFQKGDIAEGYSVSREKKESFPLTVTSAQKNPTAFYLCASSIVNAILGSRTDTQYFGPGTRLTVL.